These 24 T cell receptor beta chains share one sample of origin, sequenced in a study of vaccination and CD4 T cells after COVID-19. As to treatment: approximately 10-day PBMC culture with coronavirus spike peptide pools or control peptides (ViraFEST assay). For these TCRs, the target antigens are not known. The Oncomine TCR Beta short-read assay sequenced DNA from cultured CD4+ T cells. TCRdb processed the PCR reads anew with MiXCR; each CDR3 protein has one entry. This sample has some 15,000 distinct CDR3 sequences, with 43% found just once. The sequenced sample consisted of cultured CD4+ T cells from blood. These receptors were obtained from a human donor with COVID-19.

J is TRBJ2-5 and V is TRBV3-1; D perhaps matches TRBD1 (6 bases). CDR1 and CDR2 from the germline V gene are LGHDT and YNNKEL (reference sequence). The CDR3 covers 16 residues. Trimming pared 1 base from V and 0 bases from J, leaving 12 bases between. This CDR3 is CASSQGWPGDQETQYF. The CDR3 DNA follows: TGTGCCAGCAGCCAAGGATGGCCAGGGGACCAAGAGACCCAGTACTTC.

This clonotype was counted only a few times. The V and J genes are TRBV6-7 and TRBJ2-7; 7 bases line up with TRBD2. TRBV6-7 is filed as an ORF, its function uncertain. Germline trimming cut 2 bases from V and 4 bases from J; bases unmatched to any gene: 8. The CDR3 loop spans 15 amino acids. The CDR3 protein is CASSYGVAGVYEQYF. Here the CDR3 DNA reads TGTGCCAGCAGTTACGGCGTCGCGGGGGTTTACGAGCAGTACTTC.

This clonotype was recorded a few times. J is TRBJ1-5 and V is TRBV20-1; 10 bases match TRBD1. V was clipped by 3 bases and J by 5 bases; unmatched bases: 7. Germline CDR1 is DFQATT and CDR2 is SNEGSKA (reference sequence). This CDR3 has 15 residues. DNA for the CDR3: TGCAGTGCTAGGGGCGACAGGGGGCGGGATCAGCCCCAGCATTTT. This encodes CSARGDRGRDQPQHF.

This clonotype rates as medium-sized. The rearrangement joins TRBV20-1 to TRBJ1-6; no definite D call. Trimming pared 0 bases from V and 10 bases from J, leaving 7 bases between. Germline V CDR1 and CDR2: DFQATT, SNEGSKA (reference sequence). The length of the CDR3 is 12 residues. DNA for the CDR3: TGCAGTGCTAGAGATTTGCGCTCACCCCTCCACTTT. This sequence encodes CSARDLRSPLHF.

This clonotype was seen a few times. The V call is TRBV6-1, the J call TRBJ1-2; D might be TRBD1 (6 bases). This CDR3 contains 12 residues. V was cut by 8 bases and J by 8 bases, with 15 bases left in between. Germline CDR1 is MNHNS and CDR2 is SASEGT. Here the CDR3 reads CASGAGARGYTF. As DNA, the CDR3 is TGTGCCAGCGGGGCGGGGGCGCGCGGCTACACCTTC.

The gene calls are TRBV20-1 and TRBJ1-3; D is perhaps TRBD1 (5 bases). CDR3 length: 16 residues. Germline V gene lookup returns CDR1 DFQATT and CDR2 SNEGSKA (reference sequence). The V and J ends lost 3 bases and 4 bases respectively, with 19 bases between them. CDR3 in amino acids: CSASPQPGSLGNTIYF. CDR3 nucleotides: TGCAGTGCTAGTCCCCAGCCAGGGAGTTTGGGAAACACCATATATTTT.

The rearrangement uses TRBV20-1 and TRBJ2-2, with D uncertain. The CDR3 contains 15 residues. Germline V gene sequence: CDR1 DFQATT, CDR2 SNEGSKA (reference sequence). CDR3 amino acids: CSGAQLRGNTGELFF. In DNA, the CDR3 is TGCAGCGGAGCCCAACTCCGAGGGAACACCGGGGAGCTGTTTTTT.

This sequence joins TRBV6-1 and TRBJ1-1; D perhaps matches TRBD1 (6 bases). Trimming took off 5 bases at V and 3 bases at J, with 19 bases between the two ends. Germline assignment: CDR1 MNHNS and CDR2 SASEGT. The CDR3 is 16 amino acids. CDR3 sequence (DNA): TGTGCCAGCAGTCACGGAGGGGGGCCGTTGTACACTGAAGCTTTCTTT. Residues: CASSHGGGPLYTEAFF.

The V and J genes are TRBV21-1 and TRBJ2-2; TRBD1, the table's D call, lacks a check against the DNA. TRBV21-1 has pseudogene status. This CDR3 is built from 17 residues. DNA of the CDR3: TGTGCCAGCAGCAATCGTGGCAAAGGACAGAACACCGGGGAGCTGTTTTTT. Translation gives CASSNRGKGQNTGELFF.

The J gene is TRBJ1-6, the V gene TRBV7-2; D ambiguous. The germline V gene encodes CDR1 SGHTA and CDR2 FQGNSA. This CDR3 is 15 amino acids long. V gave up 1 base and J gave up 7 bases, with 11 bases separating them. The CDR3 protein is CASSLDNGKNSPLHF. CDR3 nucleotide sequence: TGTGCCAGCAGCTTAGATAACGGGAAAAATTCACCCCTCCACTTT.

The rearrangement links TRBV19 to TRBJ1-1; TRBD1 matches 8 bases. Germline loops: CDR1 LNHDA, CDR2 SQIVND (reference sequence). The CDR3 is 15 amino acids. Germline trimming cut 1 base from V and 1 base from J; bases unmatched to any gene: 2. Here the CDR3 reads CASSIGDRRNTEAFF. Here the CDR3 DNA reads TGTGCCAGTAGTATAGGGGACAGGAGGAACACTGAAGCTTTCTTT.

The rearrangement links TRBV7-2 to TRBJ1-5, with D possibly matching TRBD1 (5 bases). CDR3 size: 13 residues. The ends were cut back, 5 bases at V and 4 bases at J, with 9 bases in the middle. Germline V gene lookup returns CDR1 SGHTA and CDR2 FQGNSA. CDR3 in amino acids: CASSVQENQPQHF. The CDR3 coding sequence is TGTGCCAGCAGCGTACAGGAGAATCAGCCCCAGCATTTT.

The gene calls are TRBV28 and TRBJ1-1; D might be TRBD1 (5 bases). CDR1 and CDR2 (germline): MDHEN, SYDVKM. Trimming shortened V by 8 bases and J by 0 bases, and 13 bases separated the two germline ends. This CDR3 comprises 14 residues. The CDR3 loop is CASCVGAMNTEAFF. CDR3 coding DNA: TGTGCCAGCTGCGTCGGGGCCATGAACACTGAAGCTTTCTTT.

This clonotype occurred a few times. The V call is TRBV2, the J call TRBJ2-1, with TRBD2 identical over 7 bases. V trimming: 6 bases; J trimming: 3 bases; junction bases outside the gene matches: 11. The CDR3 consists of 16 residues. Germline V gene data show CDR1 as SNHLY and CDR2 as FYNNEI. CDR3 amino acids: CASRQSGVDFYNEQFF. The DNA of the CDR3 is TGTGCCAGCAGACAAAGCGGGGTCGACTTCTACAATGAGCAGTTCTTC.

This clonotype was counted only a few times. The CDR3 nucleotides are TGTGCCAGCAGCAATCGTAATCGGGGGGCGTATAATTCACCCCTCCACTTT. Its protein is CASSNRNRGAYNSPLHF. V gene TRBV7-2 combines with J gene TRBJ1-6; D may be TRBD1 (6 bases). V was cut by 5 bases and J by 4 bases, with 18 bases left in between. The germline gives CDR1 SGHTA, CDR2 FQGNSA. The CDR3 extends over 17 amino acids.

This clonotype was picked up a small number of times. The chain has TRBV6-5 and TRBJ1-6, with 7 nucleotides matching TRBD1. CDR1 and CDR2 from the germline V gene are MNHEY and SVGAGI. V lost 6 bases, J lost 7 bases, and 3 bases stayed unmatched. The length of the CDR3 is 13 residues. In DNA form, the CDR3 reads TGTGCCAGCAGGTACAGGGGAAATTCACCCCTCCACTTT. Translated, it gives CASRYRGNSPLHF.

Only a few counts were recorded for this clonotype. The V call is TRBV4-1, the J call TRBJ1-2; D call uncertain. The V end lost 1 base, the J end lost 1 base, and 10 bases lay between the germline ends. Germline V lookup: CDR1 MGHRA, CDR2 YSYEKL. The CDR3 spans 15 residues. The CDR3, as DNA: TGCGCCAGCAGCCAAGCTTTAACTTATAACTATGGCTACACCTTC. It is translated as CASSQALTYNYGYTF.

This clonotype turned up a few times. The chain uses TRBV20-1 and TRBJ2-7; weak D call: TRBD1 (6 bases). Looked up from germline, CDR1 is DFQATT and CDR2 is SNEGSKA (reference sequence). Trimming stripped 4 bases from V and 2 bases from J, with 18 bases between. This CDR3 has 15 amino acids. The CDR3 region has the DNA TGCAGTGCTAACTGGAGGCTGGACAGACCCTACGAGCAGTACTTC. Its protein is CSANWRLDRPYEQYF.

The gene calls are TRBV6-1 and TRBJ1-2; D is possibly TRBD1 (5 bases). V gave up 6 bases and J gave up 5 bases, with 19 bases separating them. Germline CDR1 reads MNHNS; CDR2 reads SASEGT. The CDR3 consists of 15 residues. The CDR3, as DNA: TGTGCCAGCAGCCGCACTTTGGGAGAGGGGTATGGCTACACCTTC. As protein: CASSRTLGEGYGYTF.

The chain joins TRBV12-3 or TRBV12-4 to TRBJ1-1; tentatively, D is TRBD1 (5 bases). This CDR3 is 14 amino acids long. Trimming took 6 bases from V and 6 from J, leaving 17 bases between them. The CDR3 here is CASSQQPRGAEAFF. Written as DNA, the CDR3 is TGTGCCAGCAGCCAACAGCCGCGGGGGGCTGAAGCTTTCTTT.

V usage is TRBV4-1 and J usage is TRBJ2-1; D is ambiguous. Germline lookup yields CDR1 MGHRA and CDR2 YSYEKL. Trimming removed 0 bases from V and 8 bases from J, with 11 bases in between. The CDR3 loop spans 14 amino acids. CDR3 residues: CASSQDTPVDEQFF. In DNA, the CDR3 is TGCGCCAGCAGCCAAGATACCCCAGTGGATGAGCAGTTCTTC.

This chain uses TRBV7-2 with TRBJ1-3, with D possibly matching TRBD1 (6 bases). The CDR3 has 15 amino acids. V was cut by 4 bases and J by 4 bases, with 14 bases left in between. Germline assignment: CDR1 SGHTA and CDR2 FQGNSA. The chain's CDR3 is CASSSSRGGGNTIYF. CDR3 in DNA: TGTGCCAGCAGCTCCTCTAGGGGGGGAGGAAACACCATATATTTT.

This clonotype qualifies as medium-sized. The rearrangement joins TRBV4-3 to TRBJ1-2; D uncertain. The CDR3 is 16 residues long. Looked up from germline, CDR1 is LGHNA and CDR2 is YSLEER. The V end was cut by 1 base, the J end by 4 bases, with 16 bases between. As DNA, the CDR3 is TGCGCCAGCAGCCAAGGTGATTGGTCAGACGGCTATGGCTACACCTTC. This codes for CASSQGDWSDGYGYTF.

V usage is TRBV28 and J usage is TRBJ2-7; 11 bases fit TRBD1. This CDR3 contains 16 residues. Per the germline V gene, CDR1 is MDHEN and CDR2 is SYDVKM. V dropped 8 bases and J dropped 2; count of bases not matched to a gene: 11. The CDR3 nucleotides are TGTGCCAGCGTCCTAGGGGGGACAGGGGGGACCTACGAGCAGTACTTC. Translating it yields CASVLGGTGGTYEQYF. Looking up the rest from reference TRBV28 and TRBJ2-7 gives the full variable domain: DVKVTQSSRYLVKRTGEKVFLECVQDMDHENMFWYRQDPGLGLRLIYFSYDVKMKEKGDIPEGYSVSREKKERFSLILESASTNQTSMYLCASVLGGTGGTYEQYFGPGTRLTVT.